This T cell receptor beta chain was recovered during a study of blood T cells in healthy people across ages. CDR3 length: 15 residues. Germline V CDR1 and CDR2: DFQATT, SNEGSKA (reference sequence). With 0 bases clipped from V and 3 bases from J, the junction kept 7 bases outside the gene matches. Alongside a J-beta primer mix, a sample-barcoded 5' primer served in a second PCR lasting roughly 6 to 12 cycles. In TCRdb, the 5' RACE reads were re-called with MiXCR into one record per CDR3 protein. The sample includes about 930,000 distinct CDR3 sequences, almost 30% of them seen just once. Researchers isolated at least 6.5 million PBMCs per sample. The same data also contributed to another study, on T cells of mothers and their children.

Specimen: blood. The TCR comes from a middle-aged woman in good health. The rearrangement uses TRBV20-1 and TRBJ2-7, with TRBD1 identical over 8 bases. CDR3 loop: CSARDLGQGIYEQYF. CDR3 sequence (DNA): TGCAGTGCTAGAGATCTCGGACAGGGTATCTACGAGCAGTACTTC.